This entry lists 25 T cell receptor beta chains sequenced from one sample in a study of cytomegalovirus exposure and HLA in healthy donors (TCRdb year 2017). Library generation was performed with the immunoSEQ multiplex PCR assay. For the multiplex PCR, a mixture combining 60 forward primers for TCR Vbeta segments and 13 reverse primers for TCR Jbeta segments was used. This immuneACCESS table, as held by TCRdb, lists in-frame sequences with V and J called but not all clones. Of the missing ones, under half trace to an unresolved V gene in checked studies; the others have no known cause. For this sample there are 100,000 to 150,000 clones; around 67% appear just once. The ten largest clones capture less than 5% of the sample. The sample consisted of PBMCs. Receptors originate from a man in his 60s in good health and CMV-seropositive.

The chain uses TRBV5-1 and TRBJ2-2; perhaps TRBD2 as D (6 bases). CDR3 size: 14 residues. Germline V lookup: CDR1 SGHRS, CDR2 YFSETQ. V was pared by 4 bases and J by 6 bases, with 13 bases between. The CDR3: CASSHGTPAGELFF. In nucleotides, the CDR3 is TGCGCCAGCAGCCACGGGACTCCGGCCGGGGAGCTGTTTTTT.

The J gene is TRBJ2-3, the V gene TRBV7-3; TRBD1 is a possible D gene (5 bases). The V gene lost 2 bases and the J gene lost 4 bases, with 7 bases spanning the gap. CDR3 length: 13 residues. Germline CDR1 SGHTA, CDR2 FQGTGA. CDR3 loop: CASSLDSSDTQYF. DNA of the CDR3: TGTGCCAGCAGCTTAGACAGCTCAGATACGCAGTATTTT. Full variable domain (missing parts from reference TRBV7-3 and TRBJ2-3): GAGVSQTPSNKVTEKGKYVELRCDPISGHTALYWYRQSLGQGPEFLIYFQGTGAADDSGLPNDRFFAVRPEGSVSTLKIQRTERGDSAVYLCASSLDSSDTQYFGPGTRLTVL.

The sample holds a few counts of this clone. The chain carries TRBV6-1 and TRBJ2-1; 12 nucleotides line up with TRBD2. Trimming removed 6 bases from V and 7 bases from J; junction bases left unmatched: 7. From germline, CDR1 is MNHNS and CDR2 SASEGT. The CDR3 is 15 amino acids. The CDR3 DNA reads TGTGCCAGCAGGTCTAGCGGGGGGGCCGGTAATGAGCAGTTCTTC. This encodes CASRSSGGAGNEQFF.

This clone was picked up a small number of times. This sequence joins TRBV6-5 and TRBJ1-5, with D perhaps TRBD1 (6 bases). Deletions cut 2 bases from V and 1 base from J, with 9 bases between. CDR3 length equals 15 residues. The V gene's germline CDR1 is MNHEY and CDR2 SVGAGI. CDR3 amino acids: CASSYTGSSNQPQHF. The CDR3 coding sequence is TGTGCCAGCAGTTACACAGGGAGCAGCAATCAGCCCCAGCATTTT.

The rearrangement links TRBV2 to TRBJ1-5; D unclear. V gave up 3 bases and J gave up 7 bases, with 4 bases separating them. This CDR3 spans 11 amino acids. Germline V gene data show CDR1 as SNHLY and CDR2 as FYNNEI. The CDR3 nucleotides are TGTGCCAGCAGTGAGGAGCAGCCCCAGCATTTT. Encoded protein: CASSEEQPQHF.

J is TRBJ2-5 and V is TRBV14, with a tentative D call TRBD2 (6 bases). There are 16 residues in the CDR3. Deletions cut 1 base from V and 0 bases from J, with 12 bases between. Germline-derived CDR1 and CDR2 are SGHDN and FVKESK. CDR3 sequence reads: CASSQGSGLYQETQYF. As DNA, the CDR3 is TGTGCCAGCAGCCAAGGAAGCGGGCTGTACCAAGAGACCCAGTACTTC.

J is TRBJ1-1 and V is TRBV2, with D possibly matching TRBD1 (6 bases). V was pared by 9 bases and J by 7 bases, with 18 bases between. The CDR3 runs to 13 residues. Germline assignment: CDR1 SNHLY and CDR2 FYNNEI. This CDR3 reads CARQISDSLEAFF. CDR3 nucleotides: TGTGCCAGGCAGATTTCGGACAGCCTTGAAGCTTTCTTT.

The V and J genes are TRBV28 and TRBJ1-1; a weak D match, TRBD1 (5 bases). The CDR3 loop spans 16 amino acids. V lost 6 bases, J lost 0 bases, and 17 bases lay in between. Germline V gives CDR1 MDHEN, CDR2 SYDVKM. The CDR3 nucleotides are TGTGCCAGCAGACCCCGCGGGGGGGAAATGAACACTGAAGCTTTCTTT. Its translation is CASRPRGGEMNTEAFF.

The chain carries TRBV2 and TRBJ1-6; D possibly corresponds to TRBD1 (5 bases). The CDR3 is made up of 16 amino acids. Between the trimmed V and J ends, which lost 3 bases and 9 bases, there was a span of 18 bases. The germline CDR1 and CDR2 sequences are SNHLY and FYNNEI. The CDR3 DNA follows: TGTGCCAGCAGTGATTGGGCAGGCCAGGGATTTTCACCCCTCCACTTT. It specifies CASSDWAGQGFSPLHF. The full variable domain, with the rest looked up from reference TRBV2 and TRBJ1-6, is EPEVTQTPSHQVTQMGQEVILRCVPISNHLYFYWYRQILGQKVEFLVSFYNNEISEKSEIFDDQFSVERPDGSNFTLKIRSTKLEDSAMYFCASSDWAGQGFSPLHFGNGTRLTVT.

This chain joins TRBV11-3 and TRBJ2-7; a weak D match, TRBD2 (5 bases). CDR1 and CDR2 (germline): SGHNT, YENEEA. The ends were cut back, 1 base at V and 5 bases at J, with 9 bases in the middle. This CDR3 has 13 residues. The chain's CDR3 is CASSLAEGHEQYF. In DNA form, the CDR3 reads TGTGCCAGCAGCTTAGCCGAGGGCCACGAGCAGTACTTC.

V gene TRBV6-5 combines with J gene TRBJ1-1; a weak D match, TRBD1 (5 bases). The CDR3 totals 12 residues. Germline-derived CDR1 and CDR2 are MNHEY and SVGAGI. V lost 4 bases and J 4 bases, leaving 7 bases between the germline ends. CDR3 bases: TGTGCCAGCAGTTGGGGGGGCACTGAAGCTTTCTTT. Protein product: CASSWGGTEAFF.

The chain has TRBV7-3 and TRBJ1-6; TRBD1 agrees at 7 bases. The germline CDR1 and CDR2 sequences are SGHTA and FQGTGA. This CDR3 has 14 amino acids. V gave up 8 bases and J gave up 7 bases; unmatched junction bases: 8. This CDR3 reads CASPGGSVNSPLHF. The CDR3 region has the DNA TGTGCCAGCCCAGGGGGGAGTGTGAATTCACCCCTCCACTTT.

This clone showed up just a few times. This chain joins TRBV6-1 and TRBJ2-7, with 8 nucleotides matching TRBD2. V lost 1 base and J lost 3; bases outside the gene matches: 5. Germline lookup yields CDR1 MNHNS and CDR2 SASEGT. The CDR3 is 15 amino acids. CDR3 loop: CASSEGITSGYEQYF. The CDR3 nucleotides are TGTGCCAGCAGTGAAGGAATAACTAGCGGCTACGAGCAGTACTTC.

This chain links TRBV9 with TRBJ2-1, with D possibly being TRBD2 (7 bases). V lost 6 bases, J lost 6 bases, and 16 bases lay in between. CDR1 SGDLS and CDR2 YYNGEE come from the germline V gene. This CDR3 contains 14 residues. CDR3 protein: CASTPGGAGNEQFF. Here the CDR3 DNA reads TGTGCCAGCACCCCTGGGGGGGCGGGCAATGAGCAGTTCTTC.

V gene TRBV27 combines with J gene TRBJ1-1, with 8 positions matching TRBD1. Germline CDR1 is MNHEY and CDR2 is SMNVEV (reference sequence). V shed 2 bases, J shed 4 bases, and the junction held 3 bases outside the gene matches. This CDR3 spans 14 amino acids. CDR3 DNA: TGTGCCAGCAGTTTAATACAGGGGGGCACTGAAGCTTTCTTT. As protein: CASSLIQGGTEAFF.

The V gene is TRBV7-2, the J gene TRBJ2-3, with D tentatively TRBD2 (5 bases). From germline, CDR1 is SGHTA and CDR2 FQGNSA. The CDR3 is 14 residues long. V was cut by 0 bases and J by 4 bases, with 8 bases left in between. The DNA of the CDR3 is TGTGCCAGCAGCTTAGCCACGAGGGCAGATACGCAGTATTTT. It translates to CASSLATRADTQYF.

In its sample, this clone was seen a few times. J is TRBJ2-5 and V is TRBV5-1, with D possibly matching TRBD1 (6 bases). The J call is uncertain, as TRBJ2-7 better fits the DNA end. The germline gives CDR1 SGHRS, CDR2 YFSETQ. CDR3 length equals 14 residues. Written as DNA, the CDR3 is TGCGCCAGCAGCTTACAGACAGGCACCTACGAGCAGTACTTC. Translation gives CASSLQTGTYEQYF.

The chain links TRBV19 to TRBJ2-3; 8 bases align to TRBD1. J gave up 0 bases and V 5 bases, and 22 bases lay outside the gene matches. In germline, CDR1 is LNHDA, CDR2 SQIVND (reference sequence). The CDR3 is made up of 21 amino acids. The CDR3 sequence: CASSLTEGTGQVPSSTDTQYF. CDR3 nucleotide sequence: TGTGCCAGTAGTCTGACAGAAGGGACAGGCCAAGTTCCTTCTAGCACAGATACGCAGTATTTT.

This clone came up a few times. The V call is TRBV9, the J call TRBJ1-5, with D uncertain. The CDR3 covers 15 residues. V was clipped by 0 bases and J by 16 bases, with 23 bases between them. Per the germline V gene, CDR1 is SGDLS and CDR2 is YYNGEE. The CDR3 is CASSVDSNPNGGVHF. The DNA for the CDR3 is TGTGCCAGCAGCGTAGACAGTAACCCAAATGGTGGCGTCCATTTT.

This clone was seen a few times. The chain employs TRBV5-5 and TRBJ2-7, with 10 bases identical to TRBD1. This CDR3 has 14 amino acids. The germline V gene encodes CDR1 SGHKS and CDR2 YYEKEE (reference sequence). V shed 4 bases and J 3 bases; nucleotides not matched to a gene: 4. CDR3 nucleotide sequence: TGTGCCAGCAGCCGGACAGGGGGGCTCTACGAGCAGTACTTC. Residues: CASSRTGGLYEQYF.

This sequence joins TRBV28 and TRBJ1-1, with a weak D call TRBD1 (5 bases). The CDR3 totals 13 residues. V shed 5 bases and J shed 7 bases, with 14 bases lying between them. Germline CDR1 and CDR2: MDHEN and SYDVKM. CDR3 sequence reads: CASSPPKQVEAFF. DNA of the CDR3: TGTGCCAGCAGTCCACCTAAACAGGTTGAAGCTTTCTTT.

The CDR3 DNA reads TGTGCCAGCAGCATAGGGCTGGGAAACACCATATATTTT. Protein sequence: CASSIGLGNTIYF. This chain uses TRBV7-8 with TRBJ1-3, with D hard to call. This CDR3 contains 13 residues. Germline V gene data show CDR1 as SGHVS and CDR2 as FQNEAQ. Trimming removed 5 bases from V and 4 bases from J, with 9 bases in between. Together with reference TRBV7-8 and TRBJ1-3, the CDR3 gives the full variable domain: GAGVSQSPRYKVAKRGQDVALRCDPISGHVSLFWYQQALGQGPEFLTYFQNEAQLDKSGLPSDRFFAERPEGSVSTLKIQRTQQEDSAVYLCASSIGLGNTIYFGEGSWLTVV.

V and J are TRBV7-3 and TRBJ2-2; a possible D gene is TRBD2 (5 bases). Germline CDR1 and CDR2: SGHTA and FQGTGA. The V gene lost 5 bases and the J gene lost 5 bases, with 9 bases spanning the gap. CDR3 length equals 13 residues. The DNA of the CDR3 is TGTGCCAGCAGCCTCCGGGGAACCGGGGAGCTGTTTTTT. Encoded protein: CASSLRGTGELFF.

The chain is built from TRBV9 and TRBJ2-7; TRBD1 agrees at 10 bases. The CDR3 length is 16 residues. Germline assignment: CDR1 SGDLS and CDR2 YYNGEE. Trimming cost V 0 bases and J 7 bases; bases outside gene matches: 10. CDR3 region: CASSVAAGQGLGEQYF. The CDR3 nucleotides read TGTGCCAGCAGCGTAGCTGCGGGACAGGGGTTAGGGGAGCAGTACTTC.

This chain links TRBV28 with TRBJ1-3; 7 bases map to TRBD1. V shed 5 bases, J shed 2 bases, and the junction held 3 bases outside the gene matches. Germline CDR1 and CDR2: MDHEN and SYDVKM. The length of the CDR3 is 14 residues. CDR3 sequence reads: CASSLTGAGNTIYF. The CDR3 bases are TGTGCCAGCAGTCTCACAGGGGCTGGAAACACCATATATTTT. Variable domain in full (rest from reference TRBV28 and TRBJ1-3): DVKVTQSSRYLVKRTGEKVFLECVQDMDHENMFWYRQDPGLGLRLIYFSYDVKMKEKGDIPEGYSVSREKKERFSLILESASTNQTSMYLCASSLTGAGNTIYFGEGSWLTVV.